These 5 T cell receptor beta chains share one sample of origin, sequenced in a study of cytomegalovirus exposure and HLA in healthy donors. Primers for the PCR totalled 60 Vbeta and 13 Jbeta. Some clones are missing from TCRdb's copy, which holds only in-frame ones; the method was immunoSEQ multiplex PCR. Of about 220,000 clones in the sample, over 80% were seen once. The sequencing sample was made of PBMCs. All receptors derive from a man aged 40-55 years in good health and CMV-seropositive.

The chain couples TRBV28 to TRBJ2-5, with 7 bases fitting TRBD2. CDR1 MDHEN and CDR2 SYDVKM come from the germline V gene. V lost 5 bases and J lost 1; bases outside the gene matches: 10. CDR3 length equals 16 residues. Written as DNA, the CDR3 is TGTGCCAGCAGTCCCCGAGGAGCGGGAATCCAAGAGACCCAGTACTTC. Translating gives CASSPRGAGIQETQYF.

V usage is TRBV5-5 and J usage is TRBJ2-1; 13 bases map to TRBD2. This CDR3 region has 15 residues. The germline CDR1 and CDR2 sequences are SGHKS and YYEKEE (reference sequence). Germline trimming cut 4 bases from V and 5 bases from J; bases unmatched to any gene: 3. The CDR3 region is CASSHTSGRDNEQFF. Written as DNA, the CDR3 is TGTGCCAGCAGCCATACTAGCGGGAGGGACAATGAGCAGTTCTTC.

This clone has a handful of counts. The chain recombines TRBV5-1 with TRBJ1-2, with 7 bases matching TRBD1. Germline V gene lookup returns CDR1 SGHRS and CDR2 YFSETQ. After removal of 3 bases from V and 6 bases from J, the junction contained 5 bases not matched to a gene. This CDR3 has 13 residues. The CDR3 spells CASSWDRGDGYTF. CDR3 in DNA: TGCGCCAGCAGCTGGGACAGAGGGGATGGCTACACCTTC. The variable domain in full, completed from reference TRBV5-1 and TRBJ1-2, reads KAGVTQTPRYLIKTRGQQVTLSCSPISGHRSVSWYQQTPGQGLQFLFEYFSETQRNKGNFPGRFSGRQFSNSRSEMNVSTLELGDSALYLCASSWDRGDGYTFGSGTRLTVV.

This sequence joins TRBV6-5 and TRBJ1-2, with 10 nucleotides matching TRBD1. This CDR3 comprises 13 residues. Losses at the gene ends were 7 bases for V and 7 bases for J; bases not matched to a gene: 6. Looked up from germline, CDR1 is MNHEY and CDR2 is SVGAGI. In DNA, the CDR3 is TGTGCCAGCACTGGACAGGGGGTTGGTGGCTACACCTTC. This translates into CASTGQGVGGYTF.

The chain carries TRBV7-8 and TRBJ1-3, with 10 bases matching TRBD1. The germline V gene has CDR1 SGHVS and CDR2 FQNEAQ. CDR3 size: 17 residues. Germline trimming cut 4 bases from V and 0 bases from J; bases unmatched to any gene: 6. For the CDR3, the DNA is TGTGCCAGCAGCTCCGGGACAGGGGACTTCTCTGGAAACACCATATATTTT. Translating gives CASSSGTGDFSGNTIYF.